This T cell receptor (beta chain) was sequenced for a study of cytomegalovirus exposure and HLA in healthy donors (dated by TCRdb to the late 2010s). Context from the whole study: According to an earlier analysis of 587 of the donors, about 179 million T cells yielded 100 million or so unique TCR beta sequences and 276 Gb of sequence data. Among 398 genotyped donors of the cohort, an average of approximately 250,000 unique TCR beta nucleotide sequences were sequenced per donor, around 20% of them non-productive. A separate validation cohort of roughly 110 different subjects was used in addition to the roughly 620-subject first cohort. In an earlier analysis of 587 of the donors, high-throughput TCR beta sequencing was used to judge whether each TCR beta V gene segment behaved as functional or pseudogenic. Donor age, sex, ethnicity and CMV serostatus were collected together with the repertoire data. About five DR-DQ haplotypes were handled as single units for association and clustering because linkage in the cohort was strong. The study used immunosequencing to profile the T cell repertoires of around 600 subjects and linked those repertoires to cytomegalovirus serostatus. The study was designed to test whether signatures of past pathogen exposure could be identified by cataloging public T cell receptors. About 320 gigabases of sequencing data and 80 million or so unique TCR sequences were included in an early release covering under 650 HLA-typed donors. The number of typed donors differed by locus: roughly 629-640 for A, B, C, DRB1 and DQB1; 522 for DQA1; 606 for DPA1; and roughly 450 for DPB1. The later analysis used no new phenotypic data to find candidate immune exposures, relying instead on TCR beta sequences and their occurrence across donors. In a later genetic analysis, genome-wide SNP genotypes for about three fifths of the roughly 670 donors were used, and that subset was treated as a discovery cohort. To predict cytomegalovirus infection status, the study combined high-throughput TCR immunosequencing, statistical association of individual TCRs with disease status, and machine learning. A later analysis re-analyzed previously published TCR beta repertoires from about 730 donors and added high-resolution HLA genotyping to study TCR occurrence patterns. Both class I and class II loci were covered by HLA typing, at four-digit resolution. Among the approximately 430 genotyped donors, around 81% belonged to the genetic ancestry cluster associated with self-reported Caucasian donors. All discovery cohort repertoires had been generated on a single sequencing platform. The study at large found these results: Linkage disequilibrium might explain the correlated functional status among segregating V segments, but an unknown experimental factor could not be ruled out. A cluster of highly shared sequence variants was judged likely to be a technical artifact of the sequencing pipeline. The study listed 164 TCR beta chains as associated with cytomegalovirus. Over 15 rarely observed V segments, including chromosome 9 orphons, were excluded from the earlier analysis of several hundred of the donors because counts were too low. According to a later analysis, TCR association rates differed among HLA loci, with DRB1 alleles showing the most associated TCRs and HLA-C alleles showing the fewest. This cohort had only TCR beta chains sequenced, and the lack of alpha or paired-chain data limited which features could be detected. Broadly in line with IMGT annotations, most TCR beta V segments showed up in productive rearrangements about 87% or about 30% of the time in an earlier analysis of several hundred of the donors. A later analysis associated around 16,000 TCR beta sequences with specific HLA alleles at a false discovery rate of 0.05. According to a later genetic analysis, donors in an Asian-associated ancestry cluster had fewer N-insertions in productive TCRs than the roughly 700-donor mean. Some IMGT-functional V segments, including TRBV6-2 and TRBV6-3, could not be told apart with the 87-base-pair reads, so those segments were excluded. Roughly uniform sequencing depth across donors was assumed in presence/absence analyses, although this assumption may not hold. The authors suggested that the approach could potentially be extended to other disease states and immunological phenotypes. A further reported finding was that TCR beta sequences accurately predicted the HLA-A and HLA-B alleles for most subjects in the first cohort. In vitro tests confirmed that a few of the cytomegalovirus-associated TCR beta chains recognize cytomegalovirus antigens. Compared with equally common non-associated chains, HLA-associated TCR beta chains in a later analysis were more clonally expanded and had lower generation probabilities. The classifier was reported to diagnose cytomegalovirus status with high specificity and sensitivity in both the original cohort and the validation cohort. Assigning TCR associations to individual alleles was difficult when HLA alleles, especially DR and DQ, strongly co-occurred. Most TCR sequences were seen in very few donors, while some public TCRs were found in many individuals. V-gene and J-gene trimming of TCR beta chains was associated with a missense DCLRE1C variant in a later genetic analysis, and the association was replicated in an independent cohort. A later analysis found that most CMV-associated TCR beta chains appeared HLA-restricted, with HLA associations seemingly driven largely by CMV exposure. For the cohort, immune exposure information was limited to CMV serostatus. According to a later analysis, parvovirus B19, influenza, CMV and Epstein-Barr virus appeared linked to several top co-occurrence clusters. Because HLA typing was unavailable for some donors at each locus, only the typed subset was used in association tests.

For CDR1 and CDR2, the germline V gene lists SGHVS and FNYEAQ. Ends trimmed: V by 2 bases, J by 1 base; bases unmatched to a gene: 18. Spanning cysteine to phenylalanine, the CDR3 consists of 20 amino acids. This entry keeps only the CDR3 DNA: 60 bases, framed from base 1. The library relied on the immunoSEQ multiplex PCR assay. For the multiplex PCR, a mixture combining 60 forward primers for TCR Vbeta segments and 13 reverse primers for TCR Jbeta segments was used. The CDR3 region of rearranged TCR beta genes was amplified from genomic DNA by a multiplex PCR assay. The amplified TCR beta libraries were sequenced on the Illumina HiSeq System as 87-base-pair reads. The paper's data handling went like this. Across the 640 or so repertoires, a later analysis counted some 80 million unique TCR beta chains, roughly 11 million of which were shared by at least two donors. A nearest-neighbor algorithm error-corrected the raw reads and collapsed the reads into unique sequences, merging closely related sequences to remove PCR and sequencing errors. Alignment of CDR3 sequences to IMGT reference sequences was used to assign V, D and J gene segments. For a sequence to be retained, at least a six-nucleotide match to both a V gene segment and a J gene segment was required. A rearrangement counted as productive if the CDR3 had no stop codons and remained in frame with V and J, and every other rearrangement counted as non-productive. Following IMGT convention, CDR3 was defined as the stretch from the second conserved V-encoded cysteine to the conserved J-encoded phenylalanine. Sequences without an unambiguous match to a single V gene segment were excluded from the earlier analysis of a few hundred of the donors. An earlier analysis of 587 of the donors called V segments functional above 56.7% productive rearrangements and segregating when the between-donor standard deviation exceeded 5%. To diagnose cytomegalovirus status from the catalog of TCR beta chain sequences, a statistical classification framework was built. In a later analysis, V and J genes were assigned by comparing TCR nucleotide sequences against IMGT/GENE-DB human TR gene sequences. Using the TCRdist pipeline, a later analysis assigned CDR3 sequences along with most-parsimonious VDJ recombination scenarios. In a later analysis, each TCR beta chain was defined by its CDR3 amino acid sequence together with its V-gene family, and reads lacking a unique V-gene family were excluded. In a later analysis, 550 to 650 highly shared, low-generation-probability nucleotide sequences were removed to address suspected cross-contamination and a sequencing artifact. For each public chain, a later analysis derived a clonal expansion index from normalized ranks of inferred template counts within each repertoire. A later analysis computed generation probabilities with a VDJ recombination model fitted to out-of-frame rearrangements, and checked the results against IGoR. In a later analysis, TCR-TCR, TCR-HLA and TCR-CMV co-occurrence was scored with hypergeometric tests, and a repertoire-size bias correction was applied to TCR pairs. A later analysis estimated false discovery rates by permuting HLA or CMV assignments 20 times. In a later analysis, co-occurring TCRs were grouped with DBSCAN, and TCRdist sequence similarity was added when clustering was performed within HLA-allele-positive subsets. For co-occurrence clustering, repertoires with fewer than 30,000 or more than 120,000 public chains were excluded, along with a handful of repertoires with anomalous nucleotide sharing. TCRdb carries this immuneACCESS record with in-frame sequences only. Its versions omit some clonotypes, under half of them owing to an unresolved V gene in the studies checked, with the rest unexplained. V and J calls and clone size follow that table, whereas D and trimming were derived from the DNA. The sample table records 170,000 or so clones; roughly four fifths of these occur just once. The ten largest clones capture 1.6% of the sample.

About this clone itself: Its antigen target is currently unknown. Per-nucleotide qualities are absent, and no much larger clonotype sits a single base away.

The cohort comprised fewer than 750 healthy bone marrow donors. All cohort members were sampled while nominally healthy, although unrecorded immune exposures were likely present. The donor was CMV seronegative and belonged to the group of over 300 seronegative cohort members. A peripheral blood sample was collected from each donor, and TCR beta sequencing was performed on peripheral blood mononuclear cells. The Qiagen DNeasy Blood Extraction Kit was used to extract genomic DNA from the blood cell samples. Sequencing used PBMCs. This clonotype was sampled from a man aged 45-65 years in good health and CMV-seronegative. Recombination linked TRBV7-6 to TRBJ2-3; TRBD2 fits 7 bases in the junction. The nucleotide sequence is given as TGTGCCAGCAGCTTATATACCCAAGGTTATATGGCGGGGGGCACAGATACGCAGTATTTT. It codes for CASSLYTQGYMAGGTDTQYF.